A selection of T cell receptor beta chains follows, all from one sample in a study of breast tumors, draining lymph nodes, adjacent tissues. TCRdb fed the multiplex PCR reads into MiXCR, producing one record per CDR3 protein. Of 200,000 or so distinct CDR3 sequences in the sample, roughly 31% were seen once. Sequencing was performed on axillary lymph node tissue. The receptor set was obtained from a female donor with breast cancer. Some clones in this sample may be carry-over from other donors' samples. The CDR3 runs from the conserved cysteine through the conserved F or W. The order of the fields is clone size, J gene, D gene, V gene, CDR3 DNA, CDR3 protein. D genes are given only for firm matches. The size entry is marked missing in some rows and otherwise reads once, few, many or a size class.

>.|TRBJ1-5|.|TRBV10-3
TGTGCCATCAGTGACAGGGATTTTCAGCCCCAGCATTTT
CAISDRDFQPQHF
>.|TRBJ1-6|.|TRBV7-2
TGTGCCAGCAGTCAAAGAGGGGCTACGAGAGGCCCCCTCCACTTT
CASSQRGATRGPLHF
>many|TRBJ1-6|TRBD1|TRBV5-1
TGCGCCAGCAGCTCCCAACAGGGGGCTGGTAATTCACCCCTCCACTTT
CASSSQQGAGNSPLHF
>many|TRBJ1-5|.|TRBV20-1
TGCAGTGCTAGAGATTTTTATAGCAATCAGCCCCAGCATTTT
CSARDFYSNQPQHF
>.|TRBJ2-1|TRBD1|TRBV18
TGTGCCAGCTCACCCATAAGACAGGGGACGGAGTACAATGAGCAGTTCTTC
CASSPIRQGTEYNEQFF
>.|TRBJ2-7|.|TRBV4-1
TGCGCCAGCAGCCAAAGGCCGCGGGCAGGGGGGCCAATCTACGAGCAGTACTTC
CASSQRPRAGGPIYEQYF
>.|TRBJ2-3|TRBD2|TRBV6-2/TRBV6-3
TGTGCCAGCAGCCAGTATCTAGCGGGAGTAAGCACAGATACGCAGTATTTT
CASSQYLAGVSTDTQYF
>.|TRBJ1-6|TRBD1|TRBV19
TGTGCCAGTAGTATAGTTGAGACAGGGGGATCACCCCTCCACTTT
CASSIVETGGSPLHF
>many|TRBJ2-6|.|TRBV15
TGTGCCACCAGCAGCGGGGGGACAGGCAACGTCCTGACTTTC
CATSSGGTGNVLTF
>many|TRBJ2-1|.|TRBV24-1
TGTGCCACCAGTGATTTGCGGCAGAAGAATGAGCAGTTCTTC
CATSDLRQKNEQFF
>many|TRBJ2-5|.|TRBV6-2/TRBV6-3
TGTGCCAGCAGTCACTCCCCTCGGTGGAGGGACGAAGAGACCCAGTACTTC
CASSHSPRWRDEETQYF
>few|TRBJ1-1|.|TRBV9
TGTGCCAGCAGCGTAGATCCCAGCCTGAACACTGAAGCTTTCTTT
CASSVDPSLNTEAFF
>.|TRBJ2-3|TRBD1|TRBV6-1
TGTGCCAGCAGCAGGGGGTGGGGGACAGATACGCAGTATTTT
CASSRGWGTDTQYF
>many|TRBJ2-7|.|TRBV3-1
TGTGCCAGCAGCCAAGTTCCCTGGGGGGCGGGGAACGAGCAGTACTTC
CASSQVPWGAGNEQYF
>few|TRBJ1-5|.|TRBV30
TGTGCCTGGAGTAGAGGGGGGGGCGGAGGAAATCAGCCCCAGCATTTT
CAWSRGGGGGNQPQHF
>.|TRBJ1-2|.|TRBV7-9
TGTGCCAGCAGCTTAGCGTCCGGGACTGTAGATCACTATGGCTACACCTTC
CASSLASGTVDHYGYTF
>many|TRBJ1-5|.|TRBV5-5
TGTGCCAGCAGTTCCAGGCCCCTAGGCAATCAGCCCCAGCATTTT
CASSSRPLGNQPQHF
>many|TRBJ2-3|TRBD2|TRBV5-8
TGTGCCAGCAGCGTGGATCAGCGGGAGACTCAAAGAAGCACAGATACGCAGTATTTT
CASSVDQRETQRSTDTQYF
>.|TRBJ1-1|.|TRBV7-9
TGTGCCAGCAGCGCCCCCGGGGGATGGTCGGCTGAAGCTTTCTTT
CASSAPGGWSAEAFF
>.|TRBJ2-6|.|TRBV9
TGTGCCAGCAGCGTACTTGCTGGGTCCAACGTCCTGACTTTC
CASSVLAGSNVLTF
>many|TRBJ2-7|TRBD2|TRBV7-9
TGTGCCAGCAGCTTTGGGCGGGAGGGAGGGGAGCAGTACTTC
CASSFGREGGEQYF
>many|TRBJ2-1|.|TRBV2
TGTGCCAGCAGTGGGGAGGCAGGGGATTATCAGTTCTTC
CASSGEAGDYQFF
>.|TRBJ2-3|.|TRBV9
TGTGTCAGCAGCTCGGGGCAGGGAACAGATACGCAGTATTTT
CVSSSGQGTDTQYF
>few|TRBJ1-2|TRBD1|TRBV6-5
TGTGCCAGCAGAACCACAGGGGCAGCTAACTATGGCTACACCTTC
CASRTTGAANYGYTF
>.|TRBJ2-5|.|TRBV28
TGTGCCAGCAGACCAGGGTTGTCCCAAGAGACCCAGTACTTC
CASRPGLSQETQYF
>many|TRBJ2-1|TRBD2|TRBV7-6
TGTGCCAGCAGCTTAGCGGAGCGGGAGAGTGAGCAGTTCTTC
CASSLAERESEQFF
>.|TRBJ2-2|TRBD1|TRBV9
TGTGCCAGCAGCGTGCCACAGGGGCCGAACACCGGGGAGCTGTTTTTT
CASSVPQGPNTGELFF
>few|TRBJ1-2|TRBD1|TRBV5-5
TGTGCCAGCAGCTTGGAATTTTTGGGACAGGGGGCCTATGGCTACACCTTC
CASSLEFLGQGAYGYTF
>many|TRBJ2-1|TRBD2|TRBV7-9
TGTGCCAGCAGTTACCCCGGAACAGGGCGGACTAGCGGGAGTGAGCAGTTCTTC
CASSYPGTGRTSGSEQFF
>many|TRBJ1-2|.|TRBV7-2
TGTGCCAGCAGCCTATATCAGGACAGTTACTATGGCTACACCTTC
CASSLYQDSYYGYTF
>many|TRBJ1-2|.|TRBV20-1
TGCAGTGCTAGAGTACTGGGGGCGCTTAGTTACACCTTC
CSARVLGALSYTF
>many|TRBJ2-7|TRBD2|TRBV7-8
TGTGCCAGCAGCCCCCGACCGGGGGGTCCCTACGAGCAGTACTTC
CASSPRPGGPYEQYF
>many|TRBJ1-6|.|TRBV6-1
TGTGCCAGCAGTGAGAATCGGGCACTACCCCTCCACTTT
CASSENRALPLHF
>.|TRBJ2-5|.|TRBV7-8
TGTGCCAACAGCTTAATCAGCTACCAAGAGACCCAGTACTTC
CANSLISYQETQYF
>many|TRBJ1-3|.|TRBV5-6
TGTGCCAGCAGCTTGGCAGGGGACGCTTTTGGAAACACCATATATTTT
CASSLAGDAFGNTIYF
>few|TRBJ1-1|TRBD1|TRBV19
TGTGCCAGTAGTCCCAGAGGACAGGGAACTGAAGCTTTCTTT
CASSPRGQGTEAFF
>many|TRBJ2-7|TRBD1|TRBV10-2
TGCGCCAGCAGTGAAGGGACAGGGGACTACGAGCAGTACTTC
CASSEGTGDYEQYF
>many|TRBJ2-2|.|TRBV7-2
TGTGCCAGCAGCTTAGGCAATCGGTACACCGGGGAGCTGTTTTTT
CASSLGNRYTGELFF
>.|TRBJ1-5|.|TRBV12-3/TRBV12-4
TGTGCCAGCAGTTTAGCGAGGCAGGGCCCAACCCAGCCCCAGCATTTT
CASSLARQGPTQPQHF
>many|TRBJ2-5|.|TRBV5-5
TGTGCCAGCACCCAGTACAGAGTTCAAGAGACCCAGTACTTC
CASTQYRVQETQYF
>.|TRBJ2-5|TRBD1|TRBV24-1
TGTGCCACCAGAGGGACAGGGGGTCGGGATGAGACCCAGTACTTC
CATRGTGGRDETQYF
>.|TRBJ1-5|TRBD1|TRBV5-1
TGCGCCAGCAGCAGGGGACAGGGGTCCGAGCATTTT
CASSRGQGSEHF
>.|TRBJ1-2|TRBD1|TRBV2
TGTGCCAGCAGTGAAGCAGACGACAGGGGGCTTGGCTACACCTTC
CASSEADDRGLGYTF
>.|TRBJ1-6|TRBD1|TRBV12-3/TRBV12-4
TGTGCCAGCACCAGACAGGGAAATAATTCACCCCTCCACTTT
CASTRQGNNSPLHF
>few|TRBJ2-1|.|TRBV12-1
TGTGCCGGCAGCCTTCCTTTGGACAGGGCACATGAGCAGTTCTTC
CAGSLPLDRAHEQFF
>.|TRBJ1-1|.|TRBV29-1
TGCAGCGCTGAGGGTTTCGGAATTACTGAAGCTTTCTTT
CSAEGFGITEAFF
>many|TRBJ2-7|.|TRBV15
TGTGCCACCAGCAGAGATCAAAAAGGCGAGCAGTACTTC
CATSRDQKGEQYF
>many|TRBJ2-7|TRBD2|TRBV4-1
TGCGCCAGCAGCCGACTAGCGGACACCTACGAGCAGTACTTC
CASSRLADTYEQYF
>few|TRBJ2-7|TRBD2|TRBV7-3
TGTGCCACCGGGACTAGCGGGGGCCCCTACGAGCAGTACTTC
CATGTSGGPYEQYF
>many|TRBJ2-1|TRBD2|TRBV11-2
TGTGCCAGCAGCCACGGACTAGCGGGGGGGCTCAATGAGCAGTTCTTC
CASSHGLAGGLNEQFF
>many|TRBJ1-5|.|TRBV5-1
TGCGCCAGCAGCTTGGCATGGGATCAGCCCCAGCATTTT
CASSLAWDQPQHF
>once|TRBJ1-2|TRBD1|TRBV25-1
TGTGCCAGCTTGGAATTTTTGGGACAGGGGGCAGGCTACACCTTC
CASLEFLGQGAGYTF
>.|TRBJ1-4|.|TRBV7-9
TGTGCCAGCAGCTTAGAGGGGGGGAGCGCTAATGGAAAACTGTTTTTT
CASSLEGGSANGKLFF
>.|TRBJ1-2|TRBD1|TRBV5-1
TGCGCCAGCGCACAGGGGGCGAACTCCTACACCTTC
CASAQGANSYTF